These 10 T cell receptor beta chains were all obtained from the same sample, sequenced in a study of regulatory T cells in long-lasting Graves disease. Building the TCR beta libraries relied on iRepertoire HTBI primers, and CDR3 regions underwent Arm-PCR. Using its own MiXCR run on the multiplex PCR reads, TCRdb lists one record per CDR3 protein. The profile shows about 220,000 distinct CDR3 sequences, 15% to 20% of them singletons. As to time point: newly diagnosed GD, antithyroid drugs for less than 3 months. There was RNA extracted from PBMCs, and the TCR library was made from it. The sample was also reused in another study, on T cells in Graves' hyperthyroidism and ophthalmopathy.

This specimen consisted of peripheral blood mononuclear cells (PBMCs), obtained at new diagnosis, from a patient treated with antithyroid drugs. The receptors shown here come from a woman under 40 with Graves disease.

This clonotype was detected ten times or more. The chain has TRBV3-1 and TRBJ1-3, with TRBD1 matching over 7 bases. CDR3 size: 15 residues. After removal of 5 bases from V and 4 bases from J, the junction contained 8 bases not matched to a gene. The germline V gene encodes CDR1 LGHDT and CDR2 YNNKEL (reference sequence). The CDR3: CASSYMTGSGNTIYF. DNA for the CDR3: TGTGCCAGCAGCTACATGACAGGGTCGGGAAACACCATATATTTT. Complete variable domain (other parts from reference TRBV3-1 and TRBJ1-3): DTAVSQTPKYLVTQMGNDKSIKCEQNLGHDTMYWYKQDSKKFLKIMFSYNNKELIINETVPNRFSPKSPDKAHLNLHINSLELGDSAVYFCASSYMTGSGNTIYFGEGSWLTVV.

This clonotype showed up many times. V is TRBV27 and J is TRBJ1-4; 9 bases are shared with TRBD1. CDR1 MNHEY and CDR2 SMNVEV come from the germline V gene (reference sequence). After removal of 0 bases from V and 5 bases from J, the junction contained 1 base not matched to a gene. There are 15 residues in the CDR3. The CDR3 region has the DNA TGTGCCAGCAGTTTATCCGGGACAGGGAATGAAAAACTGTTTTTT. It translates to CASSLSGTGNEKLFF.

This clonotype was observed many times. This rearrangement joins TRBV18 to TRBJ1-1; D is possibly TRBD1 (5 bases). CDR1 and CDR2 from the germline V gene are KGHSH and LQKENI. The CDR3 has 17 amino acids. The V end was cut by 3 bases, the J end by 0 bases, with 17 bases between. The CDR3 here is CASSPQGSRSLNTEAFF. Here the CDR3 DNA reads TGTGCCAGCTCACCTCAGGGTTCCCGAAGCCTGAACACTGAAGCTTTCTTT.

This clonotype was seen at least ten times. The chain recombines TRBV30 with TRBJ2-7; D possibly corresponds to TRBD1 (5 bases). Looked up from germline, CDR1 is GTSNPN and CDR2 is SVGIG (reference sequence). There are 13 residues in the CDR3. The V end was cut by 4 bases, the J end by 0 bases, with 10 bases between. CDR3 region: CAWKGLGSYEQYF. DNA for the CDR3: TGTGCCTGGAAGGGGCTTGGCTCCTACGAGCAGTACTTC.

This clonotype has a count of ten or more. The rearrangement joins TRBV6-1 to TRBJ2-7; 7 positions agree with TRBD1. From germline, CDR1 is MNHNS and CDR2 SASEGT. V shed 8 bases and J 3 bases; nucleotides not matched to a gene: 4. CDR3 length: 12 amino acids. Here the CDR3 DNA reads TGTGCCAGCGGGACAGATTTCTACGAGCAGTACTTC. Translated: CASGTDFYEQYF.

This clonotype was seen a handful of times. One junction end does not reproduce the germline sequence, and a read error may be involved. The rearrangement joins TRBV6-5 to TRBJ2-1; a weak D match, TRBD2 (5 bases). This CDR3 region has 17 residues. CDR1 and CDR2 from the germline V gene are MNHEY and SVGAGI. The CDR3 protein is CASSYGGPASSNNEQFF. CDR3 in DNA: TGTGCCAGCAGTTACGGAGGTCCCGCGAGCTCCAACAATGAGCAGTTCTTC.

In this sample, this clonotype turned up many times. The rearrangement uses TRBV20-1 and TRBJ2-3; maybe TRBD2 (7 bases). This CDR3 region has 17 residues. The germline V gene encodes CDR1 DFQATT and CDR2 SNEGSKA (reference sequence). With 6 bases removed from V and 0 bases from J, the gap between germline ends came to 22 bases. The CDR3: CSALPLIGGQSTDTQYF. CDR3 in DNA: TGCAGTGCCCTCCCCCTTATCGGGGGGCAAAGCACAGATACGCAGTATTTT.

This chain uses TRBV11-3 with TRBJ2-7, with D possibly matching TRBD1 (5 bases). Per the germline V gene, CDR1 is SGHNT and CDR2 is YENEEA. The V end was cut by 3 bases, the J end by 2 bases, with 11 bases between. The CDR3 spans 14 residues. DNA of the CDR3: TGTGCCAGCAGCTTCTACACAGGAGCCTACGAGCAGTACTTC. Its translation is CASSFYTGAYEQYF.

This clonotype was seen at least ten times. The V gene is TRBV20-1, the J gene TRBJ2-1; TRBD2 agrees at 8 bases. The V and J ends lost 5 bases and 3 bases, in that order; junction bases with no gene match: 3. Germline V CDR1 and CDR2: DFQATT, SNEGSKA (reference sequence). The CDR3 sequence is 13 residues long. CDR3 coding DNA: TGCAGTGCTGCGGGACTAGTCTACAATGAGCAGTTCTTC. Translation: CSAAGLVYNEQFF.

This clonotype has ten or more counts. The chain is built from TRBV11-2 and TRBJ2-1; a possible D gene is TRBD2 (5 bases). The V and J ends lost 1 base and 10 bases respectively, with 11 bases between them. The germline gives CDR1 SGHAT, CDR2 FQNNGV. The CDR3 covers 13 residues. The CDR3 loop is CASSLVGSEEQFF. The CDR3 bases are TGTGCCAGCAGCTTAGTTGGGAGCGAGGAGCAGTTCTTC. The whole variable domain, remainder taken from reference TRBV11-2 and TRBJ2-1, is EAGVAQSPRYKIIEKRQSVAFWCNPISGHATLYWYQQILGQGPKLLIQFQNNGVVDDSQLPKDRFSAERLKGVDSTLKIQPAKLEDSAVYLCASSLVGSEEQFFGPGTRLTVL.